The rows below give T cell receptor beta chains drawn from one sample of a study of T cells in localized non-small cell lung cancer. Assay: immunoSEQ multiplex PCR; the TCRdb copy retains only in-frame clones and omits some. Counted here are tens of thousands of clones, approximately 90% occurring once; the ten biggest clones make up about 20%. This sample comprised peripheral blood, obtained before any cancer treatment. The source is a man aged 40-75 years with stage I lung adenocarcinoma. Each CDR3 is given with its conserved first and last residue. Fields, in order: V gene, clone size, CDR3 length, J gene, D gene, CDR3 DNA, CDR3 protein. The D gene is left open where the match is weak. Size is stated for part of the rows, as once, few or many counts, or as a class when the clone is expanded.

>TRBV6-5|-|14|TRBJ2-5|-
TGTGCCAGCAGTTATAGTGGACAGTGGGAGACCCAGTACTTC
CASSYSGQWETQYF
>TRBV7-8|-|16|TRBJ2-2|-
TGTGCCAGCAGCTTACCGACAGGGAGGGGGACCGGGGAGCTGTTTTTT
CASSLPTGRGTGELFF
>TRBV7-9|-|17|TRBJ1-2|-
TGTGCCAGCAGCCTGACCGAGACAGCGAGCGAGGAAGGGGGCTACACCTTC
CASSLTETASEEGGYTF
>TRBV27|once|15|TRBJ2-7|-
TGTGCCAGCAGCTTGGCCCCGGGGTTGGGGTACGAGCAGTACTTC
CASSLAPGLGYEQYF
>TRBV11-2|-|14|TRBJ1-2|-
TGTGCCAGCAGTTCGTACGGGACGAATGGTGGCTACACCTTC
CASSSYGTNGGYTF
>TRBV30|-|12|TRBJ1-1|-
TGTGCCTGGAGTGTACGCGGCGCTGAAGCTTTCTTT
CAWSVRGAEAFF
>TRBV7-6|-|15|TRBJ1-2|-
TGTGCCAGCAGCCCATCTCCCATCCACCCGGAAGGCTACACCTTC
CASSPSPIHPEGYTF
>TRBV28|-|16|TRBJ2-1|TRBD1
TGTGCCAGCAGTCCACCCCCGGGACAGGGGGCAAACGAGCAGTTCTTC
CASSPPPGQGANEQFF
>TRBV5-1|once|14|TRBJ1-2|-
TGCGCCAGCAGCTTGGAACGGGGGGACTATGGCTACACCTTC
CASSLERGDYGYTF
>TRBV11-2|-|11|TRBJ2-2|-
TGTGCCAGCCATAACACCGGGGAGCTGTTTTTT
CASHNTGELFF
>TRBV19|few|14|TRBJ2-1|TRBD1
TGTGCCAGTAGTGCTACAGGGGGCCACAATGAGCAGTTCTTC
CASSATGGHNEQFF
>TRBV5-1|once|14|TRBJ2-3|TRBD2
TGCGCCAGCAGCATGACTAGCGAGGGAGATACGCAGTATTTT
CASSMTSEGDTQYF
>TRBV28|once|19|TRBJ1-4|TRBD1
TGTGCCAGCAGATTCTCTCCGTGGACAGGGGGCACGGGGAATGAAAAACTGTTTTTT
CASRFSPWTGGTGNEKLFF
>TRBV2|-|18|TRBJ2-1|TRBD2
TGTGCCAGCAGTGAAGTAGGACTAGCGGGAGGGCCCTACAATGAGCAGTTCTTC
CASSEVGLAGGPYNEQFF
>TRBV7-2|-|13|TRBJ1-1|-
TGTGCCAGCAGCTTAGCTAAGGGGCCCAAATTAGTCTTT
CASSLAKGPKLVF
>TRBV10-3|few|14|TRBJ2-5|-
TGTGCCATCAGTGTCCGGCAGGGGCAAGAGACCCAGTACTTC
CAISVRQGQETQYF